This T cell receptor beta chain was sequenced during a study of shared clonotypes between healthy human individuals. CDR3 size: 15 residues. Germline-derived CDR1 and CDR2 are SNHLY and FYNNEI. The V end was cut by 6 bases, the J end by 4 bases, with 16 bases between. Naive-designated CD8 cells lacked CD45RO, were positively enriched for CCR7, and omitted terminally differentiated effector memory CD45RA+ cells. Profiling relied on immunoSEQ multiplex PCR, and the TCRdb table lists in-frame clones only, not all of them. Altogether about 820,000 clones are present, around 93% being singletons, with the ten largest covering around 24%.

The chain joins TRBV2 to TRBJ1-5; a possible D gene is TRBD1 (5 bases). Sequencing used naive CD8+ T cells sorted from blood. The receptor was derived from a man aged 25-45 years in good health. The CDR3 DNA follows: TGTGCCAGCAGCCGCCTGGGGGACGGGAATCAGCCCCAGCATTTT. It yields the protein CASSRLGDGNQPQHF.